The entry below describes one T cell receptor (beta chain). What it recognizes is unknown. The CDR3 runs to 15 residues. V dropped 7 bases and J dropped 1 base, with 11 bases sitting between them. The germline CDR1 and CDR2 sequences are MNHNY and SVGAGI (reference sequence). These data are taken from a study of tumor-infiltrating lymphocytes in primary liver carcinoma. The researchers produced TCR beta cDNA from around 0.5 ug total RNA with a constant-region primer. Generation of the TCR beta libraries relied on three nested multiplex PCR rounds using slightly modified ARM-PCR. The study ran its first two PCR rounds for 9 to 10 cycles each, using TRBV1-TRBV30 forward primers and a C-beta reverse primer. From the multiplex PCR reads, TCRdb called clonotypes with MiXCR, one entry per CDR3 protein. Here the sample spans about 54,000 distinct CDR3 sequences, 60% to 75% being singletons. General study results and limits: Tumor top-250-clone fraction significantly exceeded that of blood (p = 0.039). It was tumor-adjacent and tumor-blood pairs that overlapped less than tumor region pairs did.

Each 20-30 mg portion of unsorted bulk tissue served as the source for co-extraction of RNA and DNA. Primary liver carcinoma in the patients was surgically resected. Over 80% of the cells in every tumor sample were viable tumor cells. Sequencing used liver tumor tissue from sampling region 2. Stated subset: tumor region T2, inferior pole. This receptor was identified in a man aged 35 to 55 with primary liver carcinoma and hepatitis B virus infection. The chain is built from TRBV6-6 and TRBJ2-6; D gene ambiguous. The CDR3 DNA sequence: TGTGCCAGCATTTATACAGCGTCTGGGGCCAACGTCCTGACTTTC. Amino acid sequence: CASIYTASGANVLTF.